Below are 21 T cell receptor beta chains sequenced from a single sample in a study of cytomegalovirus exposure and HLA in healthy donors. PCR primers comprised 60 Vbeta and 13 Jbeta primers. Libraries were prepared by immunoSEQ multiplex PCR; TCRdb keeps only in-frame clonotypes and omits some of them. The record lists more than 45,000 clones, of which the ten most abundant hold around 3.7%. The sequenced material came from PBMCs. The receptors shown here come from a male donor in good health and CMV-seronegative.

This chain uses TRBV2 with TRBJ2-3, with 7 bases that match TRBD2. V gave up 7 bases and J gave up 10 bases; unmatched junction bases: 11. Per germline, CDR1 SNHLY and CDR2 FYNNEI. This CDR3 has 13 residues. CDR3 nucleotides: TGTGCCAGCAAGGAAGGGAGGGAGAATCCGCAGTATTTT. Translation gives CASKEGRENPQYF.

The chain uses TRBV11-2 and TRBJ1-6; D remains ambiguous. Germline V CDR1 and CDR2: SGHAT, FQNNGV. The CDR3 length is 16 residues. Trimming pared 5 bases from V and 0 bases from J, leaving 11 bases between. Written as DNA, the CDR3 is TGTGCCAGCAGCGAAACCGGGAGCTCCTATAATTCACCCCTCCACTTT. It translates to CASSETGSSYNSPLHF.

The rearrangement uses TRBV30 and TRBJ2-1; 12 nucleotides align to TRBD2. Germline CDR1 GTSNPN, CDR2 SVGIG (reference sequence). The CDR3 covers 15 residues. V lost 4 bases and J lost 6; bases outside the gene matches: 7. In DNA form, the CDR3 reads TGTGCCTGGAATAAGCAGACTAGCGGGAGCAATGAGCAGTTCTTC. The encoded protein is CAWNKQTSGSNEQFF.

The rearrangement joins TRBV19 to TRBJ2-1; the D gene is possibly TRBD2 (5 bases). The CDR3 sequence is 15 residues long. Trimming pared 3 bases from V and 0 bases from J, leaving 9 bases between. Germline V gives CDR1 LNHDA, CDR2 SQIVND (reference sequence). CDR3: CASSIASGSYNEQFF. CDR3 nucleotides: TGTGCCAGTAGTATTGCGAGCGGCTCCTACAATGAGCAGTTCTTC.

The CDR3 DNA follows: TGTGCCAGCAGCGTAGGAGACAGAACCCCCGACAATGAGCAGTTCTTC. It specifies CASSVGDRTPDNEQFF. The chain combines TRBV9 with TRBJ2-1, with D perhaps matching TRBD1 (5 bases). This CDR3 has 16 amino acids. CDR1 and CDR2 from the germline V gene are SGDLS and YYNGEE. The ends were cut back, 0 bases at V and 5 bases at J, with 15 bases in the middle.

The chain carries TRBV5-4 and TRBJ2-2, with TRBD1 identical over 7 bases. Looked up from germline, CDR1 is SGHNT and CDR2 is YYREEE (reference sequence). With 7 bases clipped from V and 2 bases from J, the junction kept 11 bases outside the gene matches. This CDR3 contains 16 residues. CDR3 in amino acids: CASGPPGTVNTGELFF. The CDR3 coding sequence is TGTGCCAGCGGTCCACCCGGGACAGTTAACACCGGGGAGCTGTTTTTT.

The J gene is TRBJ2-1, the V gene TRBV2, with 10 positions matching TRBD2. The V segment lost 10 bases and the J segment 4 bases; nucleotides outside the gene matches: 4. The CDR3 is 13 amino acids. Looked up from germline, CDR1 is SNHLY and CDR2 is FYNNEI. The CDR3 DNA is TGTGCCAATGGACTAGCGGTTTACAATGAGCAGTTCTTC. It is translated as CANGLAVYNEQFF.

This chain links TRBV7-2 with TRBJ2-7; a possible D gene is TRBD1 (6 bases). Germline V gene sequence: CDR1 SGHTA, CDR2 FQGNSA. Trimming took 5 bases from V and 3 from J, leaving 20 bases between them. The CDR3 length is 16 residues. This CDR3 is CASSTTGSVGYYEQYF. The CDR3 region has the DNA TGTGCCAGCAGCACTACAGGGTCCGTGGGTTACTACGAGCAGTACTTC.

The chain recombines TRBV19 with TRBJ1-1, with D perhaps matching TRBD1 (6 bases). The V gene lost 7 bases and the J gene lost 6 bases, with 21 bases spanning the gap. CDR3 length: 15 residues. CDR1 is LNHDA, CDR2 SQIVND, per germline (reference sequence). The CDR3 spells CASTHGGGARAEAFF. The CDR3 DNA follows: TGTGCCAGTACCCACGGGGGGGGCGCGAGGGCTGAAGCTTTCTTT.

The chain has TRBV5-5 and TRBJ2-7, with TRBD1 matching 8 bases. CDR3 length: 14 amino acids. Looked up from germline, CDR1 is SGHKS and CDR2 is YYEKEE (reference sequence). Trimming cost V 0 bases and J 5 bases; bases outside gene matches: 4. As DNA, the CDR3 is TGTGCCAGCAGCTTGGGGACAGGGAAGAACGAGCAGTACTTC. This sequence encodes CASSLGTGKNEQYF.

The chain employs TRBV7-2 and TRBJ2-1; D is unclear. This CDR3 comprises 13 residues. V was clipped by 0 bases and J by 2 bases, with 2 bases between them. CDR1 and CDR2 from the germline V gene are SGHTA and FQGNSA. The CDR3 sequence: CASSLATYNEQFF. CDR3 DNA sequence: TGTGCCAGCAGCTTAGCCACCTACAATGAGCAGTTCTTC.

About this clone: Other DNA sequences in the same sample also yield this CDR3. The gene calls are TRBV7-2 and TRBJ1-1; D is possibly TRBD1 (5 bases). CDR3 length equals 14 residues. Trimming took off 1 base at V and 0 bases at J, with 6 bases between the two ends. Looked up from germline, CDR1 is SGHTA and CDR2 is FQGNSA. CDR3 nucleotides: TGTGCCAGCAGCTTAGGGGGGGTGAACACTGAAGCTTTCTTT. It translates to CASSLGGVNTEAFF.

The V and J genes are TRBV5-1 and TRBJ1-1; D might be TRBD1 (5 bases). Trimming removed 4 bases from V and 1 base from J, with 11 bases in between. Germline CDR1 is SGHRS and CDR2 is YFSETQ. The CDR3 consists of 14 residues. The CDR3 DNA is TGCGCCAGCAGCCCAACGACAGCGAACACTGAAGCTTTCTTT. Translating it yields CASSPTTANTEAFF.

The rearrangement uses TRBV28 and TRBJ1-2, with D maybe TRBD1 (5 bases). The germline gives CDR1 MDHEN, CDR2 SYDVKM. V was shortened by 7 bases and J by 8 bases, with 14 bases between the two germline ends. The length of the CDR3 is 12 residues. The CDR3 is CASNIGGIGYTF. The CDR3 DNA follows: TGTGCCAGCAATATCGGGGGGATAGGCTACACCTTC.

Notes on this clone: At one of its ends the junction is not consistent with the germline gene, which may arise from a read error. In DNA form, the CDR3 reads TGCGCCAGCAGCCAAAGAGGGCCGACCGTGGAGAACCAGTACTTC. Protein: CASSQRGPTVENQYF. The gene calls are TRBV5-1 and TRBJ2-5, with D possibly being TRBD2 (5 bases). This CDR3 has 15 amino acids. CDR1 SGHRS and CDR2 YFSETQ come from the germline V gene.

The V gene is TRBV4-1, the J gene TRBJ1-4; maybe TRBD1 (5 bases). With 4 bases removed from V and 6 bases from J, the gap between germline ends came to 18 bases. The CDR3 is 16 residues long. CDR1 is MGHRA, CDR2 YSYEKL, per germline. This chain's CDR3 is CASSLTPGTLDEKLFF. Written as DNA, the CDR3 is TGCGCCAGCAGCCTGACCCCCGGGACTCTCGATGAAAAACTGTTTTTT.

The chain couples TRBV5-1 to TRBJ2-6; TRBD2 aligns across 8 bases. This CDR3 has 17 amino acids. With 0 bases clipped from V and 3 bases from J, the junction kept 5 bases outside the gene matches. Germline V CDR1 and CDR2: SGHRS, YFSETQ. Written as DNA, the CDR3 is TGCGCCAGCAGCTTGGCCGGGGGGGGCCGTGGGGCCAACGTCCTGACTTTC. This codes for CASSLAGGGRGANVLTF.

The J gene is TRBJ2-7, the V gene TRBV11-2; TRBD1 agrees at 7 bases. The V gene's germline CDR1 is SGHAT and CDR2 FQNNGV. The junction had 11 bases not matched to a gene; V was cut back by 6 bases and J by 3 bases. CDR3 size: 15 residues. The CDR3 DNA reads as TGTGCCAGCAGAATCGCGGGCAGGGGGAACTACGAGCAGTACTTC. Its translation is CASRIAGRGNYEQYF.

The chain combines TRBV5-1 with TRBJ1-2; 11 bases are a match to TRBD1. V lost 0 bases and J lost 2; bases outside the gene matches: 0. Germline values: CDR1 SGHRS, CDR2 YFSETQ. This CDR3 has 15 amino acids. CDR3 DNA: TGCGCCAGCAGCTTGGGGACAGGGGGCAACTATGGCTACACCTTC. Translation: CASSLGTGGNYGYTF.

The chain combines TRBV10-3 with TRBJ2-5; 13 bases are a match to TRBD2. The trim removed 4 bases at V and 3 bases at J, leaving 2 bases unmatched. Germline CDR1 reads ENHRY; CDR2 reads SYGVKD. The CDR3 has 15 amino acids. CDR3 residues: CAISGTSGGKETQYF. CDR3 in DNA: TGTGCCATCAGTGGGACTAGCGGGGGAAAAGAGACCCAGTACTTC.

DNA of the CDR3: TGTGCCAGCAGCTTGGGACAGATCTACGAGCAGTACTTC. Protein: CASSLGQIYEQYF. This sequence joins TRBV5-5 and TRBJ2-7; weak D call: TRBD1 (5 bases). With 0 bases removed from V and 3 bases from J, the gap between germline ends came to 7 bases. This CDR3 region has 13 residues. The V gene's germline CDR1 is SGHKS and CDR2 YYEKEE (reference sequence).